The next 14 T cell receptor beta chains were all read from a single sample in a study of T-cell memory formation after mild COVID-19. TCRdb reanalysed the 5' RACE reads using MiXCR and keeps one entry per CDR3 protein. The data show 250,000 to 350,000 distinct CDR3 sequences, roughly a fifth seen once. Sample: PBMCs or a T cell subset sorted from them (not recorded which). The receptors were gathered from a man younger than 30 who had mild COVID-19 (a few samples of this study predate the infection). Cell type and time point are not known.

This clonotype was seen a handful of times. The gene calls are TRBV5-4 and TRBJ2-3; TRBD2 agrees at 13 bases. V shed 4 bases, J shed 6 bases, and the junction held 8 bases outside the gene matches. Per germline, CDR1 SGHNT and CDR2 YYREEE (reference sequence). The length of the CDR3 is 16 residues. CDR3 nucleotide sequence: TGTGCCAGCAGCCTGACTAGCGGGGGGCAACAGGATACGCAGTATTTT. Its protein is CASSLTSGGQQDTQYF.

The CDR3 loop reads CSASSMAGVHNEQFF. CDR3 DNA: TGCAGTGCTAGTTCTATGGCAGGGGTCCACAATGAGCAGTTCTTC. V is TRBV20-1 and J is TRBJ2-1; D possibly corresponds to TRBD1 (6 bases). The CDR3 is 15 residues long. The germline CDR1 and CDR2 sequences are DFQATT and SNEGSKA (reference sequence). The germline V and J ends were trimmed by 3 bases and 5 bases, with 17 bases remaining between them.

The chain links TRBV6-5 to TRBJ1-3; D possibly corresponds to TRBD1 (6 bases). From germline, CDR1 is MNHEY and CDR2 SVGAGI. The CDR3 totals 14 residues. V was trimmed by 2 bases and J by 2 bases, leaving 7 bases between them. The CDR3 DNA sequence: TGTGCCAGCAGTTACAGGGGGACTGGAAACACCATATATTTT. The encoded protein is CASSYRGTGNTIYF.

In this sample, this clonotype turned up a few times. The rearrangement uses TRBV2 and TRBJ2-1; no firm D call. Deletions cut 1 base from V and 7 bases from J, with 5 bases between. CDR1 is SNHLY, CDR2 FYNNEI, per germline. The CDR3 sequence is 12 residues long. The DNA of the CDR3 is TGTGCCAGCAGTGAAGTTGGGAATGAGCAGTTCTTC. Translated, it gives CASSEVGNEQFF.

CDR3 region: CASRARGPETQYF. The CDR3 DNA reads TGTGCCAGCAGGGCGAGGGGGCCTGAGACCCAGTACTTC. The genes are TRBV6-1 and TRBJ2-5; 7 bases match TRBD1. There are 13 residues in the CDR3. The V segment lost 6 bases and the J segment 5 bases; nucleotides outside the gene matches: 6. CDR1 is MNHNS and CDR2 is SASEGT in the germline V gene.

The CDR3 coding sequence is TGCGCCAGCAGCACATCAGGGGAACGGTATGAAAAACTGTTTTTT. It specifies CASSTSGERYEKLFF. The genes are TRBV5-1 and TRBJ1-4; the D gene is possibly TRBD1 (6 bases). Germline values: CDR1 SGHRS, CDR2 YFSETQ. The CDR3 runs 15 residues. Trimming pared 4 bases from V and 6 bases from J, leaving 16 bases between.

CDR3 amino acids: CASSYSGTGAVNEQYF. In DNA, the CDR3 is TGTGCCAGCAGTTACTCCGGGACAGGGGCCGTTAACGAGCAGTACTTC. This chain links TRBV6-5 with TRBJ2-7, with 10 bases matching TRBD1. CDR3 length equals 16 residues. Germline V gene data show CDR1 as MNHEY and CDR2 as SVGAGI. Trimming at V came to 0 bases and at J to 5 bases, leaving 7 bases not matched to a gene.

This clonotype occurred a few times. The rearrangement uses TRBV28 and TRBJ2-7; D is undetermined. The V gene lost 3 bases and the J gene lost 3 bases, with 6 bases spanning the gap. The germline V gene has CDR1 MDHEN and CDR2 SYDVKM. The CDR3 loop spans 12 amino acids. The CDR3 DNA follows: TGTGCCAGCAGTTTCAGTTACTACGAGCAGTACGTC. It encodes CASSFSYYEQYV.

This chain uses TRBV6-5 with TRBJ2-2; TRBD1 might be the D (5 bases). The CDR3 is 16 residues long. V was cut by 4 bases and J by 3 bases, with 15 bases left in between. Germline-derived CDR1 and CDR2 are MNHEY and SVGAGI. The CDR3 nucleotides are TGTGCCAGCAGTTCCCTCTGGGGCGAGCACACCGGGGAGCTGTTTTTT. Translating it yields CASSSLWGEHTGELFF.

The rearrangement joins TRBV20-1 to TRBJ2-5, with D possibly being TRBD2 (5 bases). CDR1 and CDR2 from the germline V gene are DFQATT and SNEGSKA (reference sequence). Trimming took 1 base from V and 2 from J, leaving 26 bases between them. CDR3 length equals 19 residues. The CDR3 nucleotides read TGCAGTGCTAGAGGATACTTTCTCCCAGACGGAGGTTCACAAGAGACCCAGTACTTC. Translated, it gives CSARGYFLPDGGSQETQYF.

V gene TRBV7-9 combines with J gene TRBJ1-4; D might be TRBD1 (6 bases). The V gene lost 3 bases and the J gene lost 3 bases, with 11 bases spanning the gap. CDR1 and CDR2 from the germline V gene are SEHNR and FQNEAQ (reference sequence). The CDR3 extends over 15 amino acids. CDR3 residues: CASSFTGTPNEKLFF. In nucleotides, the CDR3 is TGTGCCAGCAGCTTTACAGGGACACCTAATGAAAAACTGTTTTTT.

The chain recombines TRBV6-2 or TRBV6-3 with TRBJ2-5; tentative D call: TRBD2 (5 bases). The CDR3 contains 13 residues. V was shortened by 7 bases and J by 1 base, with 10 bases between the two germline ends. From germline, CDR1 is MNHEY and CDR2 SVGEGT. The CDR3 DNA reads TGTGCCAGCAAGTACAGCGGCCAAGAGACCCAGTACTTC. Amino acid sequence: CASKYSGQETQYF.

The chain recombines TRBV12-3 or TRBV12-4 with TRBJ1-1, with 8 nucleotides matching TRBD1. This CDR3 is 17 amino acids long. Losses at the gene ends were 0 bases for V and 5 bases for J; bases not matched to a gene: 11. Here the CDR3 DNA reads TGTGCCAGCAGTTTAGCGCGGTGGACCCGACAGGGGACTGAAGCTTTCTTT. Protein sequence: CASSLARWTRQGTEAFF.

The V and J genes are TRBV5-1 and TRBJ1-1; D may be TRBD1 (6 bases). CDR1 SGHRS and CDR2 YFSETQ come from the germline V gene. Trimming cost V 4 bases and J 2 bases, with 15 bases left between them. This CDR3 contains 15 residues. CDR3 bases: TGCGCCAGCAGCAGCCCCGACAGGCAAAACACTGAAGCTTTCTTT. Translation gives CASSSPDRQNTEAFF.